This is a list of T cell receptor beta chains from one sample in a study of shared clonotypes between healthy human individuals. The data were produced by immunoSEQ multiplex PCR, yet TCRdb's version contains in-frame clones alone and is incomplete. This table holds under 1,900,000 clones, approximately 98.5% found once. The sequenced sample consisted of naive CD4+ T cells sorted from blood. These receptors all stem from a man in his thirties or forties in good health. Both conserved end residues are part of each CDR3. Fields, in order: V gene, clone size, D gene, J gene, CDR3 protein, CDR3 DNA. A D gene is named only where the DNA matches it firmly. Only some rows state a clone size, as once, few, many or a class for expanded clones.

v_gene: TRBV28
abundance: .
d_gene: TRBD2
j_gene: TRBJ2-7
CDR3aa: CASSGTSFWYEQYF
CDR3nt: TGTGCCAGCAGCGGGACTAGCTTTTGGTACGAGCAGTACTTC

v_gene: TRBV15
abundance: .
d_gene: .
j_gene: TRBJ2-3
CDR3aa: CATSRATRAPQTDTQYF
CDR3nt: TGTGCCACCAGCAGAGCCACCCGGGCTCCCCAAACAGATACGCAGTATTTT

v_gene: TRBV4-3
abundance: .
d_gene: TRBD1
j_gene: TRBJ2-3
CDR3aa: CASRGQGMDTQYF
CDR3nt: TGCGCCAGCCGGGGACAGGGGATGGATACGCAGTATTTT

v_gene: TRBV9
abundance: .
d_gene: .
j_gene: TRBJ1-5
CDR3aa: CASSYSGQFNQPQHF
CDR3nt: TGTGCCAGCAGCTATTCCGGACAGTTCAATCAGCCCCAGCATTTT

v_gene: TRBV19
abundance: once
d_gene: TRBD1
j_gene: TRBJ2-7
CDR3aa: CASSKRTGGSGEQYF
CDR3nt: TGTGCCAGTAGTAAGAGGACAGGGGGGTCGGGGGAGCAGTACTTC

v_gene: TRBV7-9
abundance: .
d_gene: TRBD1
j_gene: TRBJ2-1
CDR3aa: CASSKIRDRGDEQFF
CDR3nt: TGTGCCAGCAGCAAGATCCGGGACAGGGGTGATGAGCAGTTCTTC

v_gene: TRBV9
abundance: once
d_gene: .
j_gene: TRBJ2-7
CDR3aa: CASSMASPSSYEQYF
CDR3nt: TGTGCCAGCAGTATGGCATCCCCGAGCTCCTACGAGCAGTACTTC

v_gene: TRBV7-2
abundance: .
d_gene: TRBD1
j_gene: TRBJ2-1
CDR3aa: CASRLNPGQGYDEQFF
CDR3nt: TGTGCCAGCAGATTGAACCCGGGACAGGGATACGATGAGCAGTTCTTC

v_gene: TRBV6-6
abundance: .
d_gene: .
j_gene: TRBJ1-2
CDR3aa: CASSYSADAHYGYTF
CDR3nt: TGTGCCAGCAGTTACTCCGCGGACGCCCACTATGGCTACACCTTC

v_gene: TRBV28
abundance: .
d_gene: TRBD2
j_gene: TRBJ2-1
CDR3aa: CASRNWGERGSYNEQFF
CDR3nt: TGTGCCAGCCGAAATTGGGGGGAGCGGGGCTCCTACAATGAGCAGTTCTTC

v_gene: TRBV5-6
abundance: once
d_gene: .
j_gene: TRBJ2-7
CDR3aa: CASSGGYGYEQYF
CDR3nt: TGTGCCAGCAGCGGGGGTTACGGCTACGAGCAGTACTTC

v_gene: TRBV7-9
abundance: .
d_gene: .
j_gene: TRBJ2-7
CDR3aa: CASSFVPPAYEQYF
CDR3nt: TGTGCCAGCAGCTTTGTTCCTCCCGCTTACGAGCAGTACTTC

v_gene: TRBV9
abundance: .
d_gene: .
j_gene: TRBJ1-1
CDR3aa: CASGPRTEAFF
CDR3nt: TGTGCCAGCGGGCCCCGGACTGAAGCTTTCTTT

v_gene: TRBV5-1
abundance: .
d_gene: .
j_gene: TRBJ1-1
CDR3aa: CASSAGTLNTEAFF
CDR3nt: TGCGCCAGCAGCGCCGGGACACTTAACACTGAAGCTTTCTTT

v_gene: TRBV15
abundance: .
d_gene: .
j_gene: TRBJ2-7
CDR3aa: CATSRDMGSYEQYF
CDR3nt: TGTGCCACCAGCAGAGATATGGGCTCCTACGAGCAGTACTTC

v_gene: TRBV6-4
abundance: .
d_gene: .
j_gene: TRBJ2-1
CDR3aa: CASSDGKWPYNEQFF
CDR3nt: TGTGCCAGCAGTGACGGAAAGTGGCCCTACAATGAGCAGTTCTTC

v_gene: TRBV18
abundance: .
d_gene: TRBD1
j_gene: TRBJ1-1
CDR3aa: CASSNRGDTEAFF
CDR3nt: TGTGCCAGCTCCAACAGGGGTGACACTGAAGCTTTCTTT

v_gene: TRBV7-2
abundance: once
d_gene: .
j_gene: TRBJ2-1
CDR3aa: CASSLGGPKARNEQFF
CDR3nt: TGTGCCAGCAGCTTAGGGGGCCCAAAGGCACGAAATGAGCAGTTCTTC

v_gene: TRBV11-2
abundance: .
d_gene: .
j_gene: TRBJ2-1
CDR3aa: CASSPSSGYNEQFF
CDR3nt: TGTGCCAGCAGCCCCTCCAGCGGGTACAATGAGCAGTTCTTC

v_gene: TRBV6-5
abundance: once
d_gene: .
j_gene: TRBJ2-1
CDR3aa: CASSRRASSYNEQFF
CDR3nt: TGTGCCAGCAGCCGCAGGGCGAGCTCCTACAATGAGCAGTTCTTC

v_gene: TRBV14
abundance: .
d_gene: TRBD2
j_gene: TRBJ2-1
CDR3aa: CASSQDPGLVVNEQFF
CDR3nt: TGTGCCAGCAGCCAAGATCCGGGACTAGTGGTCAATGAGCAGTTCTTC

v_gene: TRBV9
abundance: few
d_gene: .
j_gene: TRBJ1-1
CDR3aa: CASSVAGNTEAFF
CDR3nt: TGTGCCAGCAGCGTAGCGGGGAACACTGAAGCTTTCTTT

v_gene: TRBV5-5
abundance: .
d_gene: TRBD2
j_gene: TRBJ2-7
CDR3aa: CASSGTGTSATYEQYF
CDR3nt: TGTGCCAGCAGCGGAACCGGGACTAGCGCCACCTACGAGCAGTACTTC

v_gene: TRBV2
abundance: .
d_gene: .
j_gene: TRBJ2-7
CDR3aa: CASRIGVMLYEQYF
CDR3nt: TGTGCCAGCAGGATAGGGGTAATGTTATACGAGCAGTACTTC

v_gene: TRBV29-1
abundance: .
d_gene: TRBD2
j_gene: TRBJ2-2
CDR3aa: CSVRLAGAGELFF
CDR3nt: TGCAGCGTTCGACTAGCGGGAGCCGGGGAGCTGTTTTTT